A selection of T cell receptor beta chains follows, all from one sample in a study of shared clonotypes between healthy human individuals. Clones were read by immunoSEQ multiplex PCR, and TCRdb kept only the in-frame ones, dropping some. The repertoire holds about 2 million clones, with just under 95% as singletons. The sequenced sample was naive CD8+ T cells sorted from blood. These receptors were obtained from a man younger than 30 in good health. CDR3s include the opening cysteine and the closing phenylalanine or tryptophan. Each record gives: J gene, D gene, clone size, V gene, CDR3 DNA, CDR3 protein. D genes are given only for firm matches. Clone size is not always given. Where it is, it says once, few, many or a class for expanded clones.

TRBJ1-4 | . | . | TRBV7-9 | TGTGCCAGCAGCCAAGACAGCGTAGGGCGGGGAGAAAAACTGTTTTTT | CASSQDSVGRGEKLFF
TRBJ2-2 | TRBD2 | . | TRBV13 | TGTGCCAGCAGCTTCGGACGGAGACCCAGCGGGGCGTGGGAGCTGTTTTTT | CASSFGRRPSGAWELFF
TRBJ1-2 | TRBD1 | . | TRBV29-1 | TGCAGCGCCGCAGGGGGCCATGGCTACACCTTC | CSAAGGHGYTF
TRBJ2-7 | . | . | TRBV2 | TGTGCCAGCAGGGAGGACACGTACGAGCAGTACTTC | CASREDTYEQYF
TRBJ1-1 | TRBD1 | . | TRBV18 | TGTGCCAGCTCACCCCAGGGACAGGGCTACACTGAAGCTTTCTTT | CASSPQGQGYTEAFF
TRBJ2-1 | TRBD2 | . | TRBV11-1 | TGTGCCAGCAGCTCCCTTGAGGCGGGGGGGCCTTACAATGAGCAGTTCTTC | CASSSLEAGGPYNEQFF
TRBJ2-7 | . | . | TRBV7-8 | TGTGCCAGCAGCTTAGTAGGAGAGCAGTACTTC | CASSLVGEQYF
TRBJ1-2 | . | . | TRBV7-6 | TGTGCCAGCAGCTTAGGCCCAACCCTCAAAGGCTACACCTTC | CASSLGPTLKGYTF
TRBJ1-1 | . | . | TRBV30 | TGTGCCTGGAGTTTGGGGGGTAACACTGAAGCTTTCTTT | CAWSLGGNTEAFF
TRBJ1-2 | . | . | TRBV5-1 | TGCGCCAGCAGAGGGGGAGGTTATGGCTACACCTTC | CASRGGGYGYTF
TRBJ1-1 | TRBD1 | . | TRBV7-6 | TGTGCCAGCAGCTTAGCTGAGGGGGCAGGAGCTTTCTTT | CASSLAEGAGAFF
TRBJ2-7 | . | . | TRBV18 | TGTGCCAGCTCACCACTGGGGGGCGAGCAGTACTTC | CASSPLGGEQYF
TRBJ1-1 | TRBD1 | . | TRBV28 | TGTGCCAGCAGTTTTAGGTCCTTTGGGACAGGGGGCCTAACTGAAGCTTTCTTT | CASSFRSFGTGGLTEAFF
TRBJ1-5 | . | . | TRBV19 | TGTGCCAGTAGTATACCTCGAGACCTGGACGTCTTCGGGCCCCAGCATTTT | CASSIPRDLDVFGPQHF
TRBJ2-1 | . | once | TRBV5-1 | TGCGCCAGCAGCTTGGCGGGGCTCCTCGTATACAATGAGCAGTTCTTC | CASSLAGLLVYNEQFF
TRBJ2-2 | . | . | TRBV30 | TGTGCCGGCTCCGGGGCCTCGAACACCGGGGAGCTGTTTTTT | CAGSGASNTGELFF
TRBJ1-6 | . | . | TRBV4-1 | TGCGCCAGCAGCCAAGAAGTCGGCCAGGGCGGATCACCCCTCCACTTT | CASSQEVGQGGSPLHF
TRBJ2-7 | . | . | TRBV6-1 | TGTGCCAGCTCGGATACAGCTAGCCACGAGCAGTACTTC | CASSDTASHEQYF
TRBJ1-1 | . | . | TRBV27 | TGTGCCAGCAGTTTATTTGGGAGGATGAACACTGAAGCTTTCTTT | CASSLFGRMNTEAFF
TRBJ1-1 | TRBD1 | . | TRBV4-1 | TGCGCCAGCAGCCAAGTCCCCCTGGACAGGGGAAACACTGAAGCTTTCTTT | CASSQVPLDRGNTEAFF
TRBJ2-5 | TRBD2 | . | TRBV5-4 | TGTGCCAGCAGCTTCGGGAGGGCGGAAGAGACCCAGTACTTC | CASSFGRAEETQYF
TRBJ2-7 | . | . | TRBV7-2 | TGTGCCAGCAGCTTAACTGTGGGTGGCTACGAGCAGTACTTC | CASSLTVGGYEQYF
TRBJ1-2 | TRBD1 | . | TRBV9 | TGTGCCAGCAGCGTAGTAGCAGGGGGCAATGGCTACACCTTC | CASSVVAGGNGYTF
TRBJ2-7 | . | . | TRBV19 | TGTGCCAGTGCCCTGGGGACACCGAGCTCCTACGAGCAGTACTTC | CASALGTPSSYEQYF
TRBJ2-1 | . | . | TRBV6-5 | TGTGCCAGCGAGGGGACGGAAGGAGGTGAGCAGTTCTTC | CASEGTEGGEQFF
TRBJ2-7 | . | . | TRBV7-7 | TGTGCTAGCAGCTTAGCACGGGACTACGAGCAGTACTTC | CASSLARDYEQYF
TRBJ1-2 | TRBD1 | . | TRBV27 | TGTGCCAGCAGCCAACTTAGACAGGGGGCCTATGGCTACACCTTC | CASSQLRQGAYGYTF
TRBJ2-1 | . | . | TRBV29-1 | TGCAGCGTTCCAATCGGGGGAGGGCAGTTCTTC | CSVPIGGGQFF
TRBJ1-3 | . | . | TRBV27 | TGTGCCAGCAGTTTACTCGGCCCGGCAGGGGTTAACACCATATATTTT | CASSLLGPAGVNTIYF